This T cell receptor beta chain was observed in a study of blood T cell repertoires in COVID-19. CDR1 is ENHRY, CDR2 SYGVKD, per germline. V shed 4 bases and J shed 4 bases, with 13 bases lying between them. The length of the CDR3 is 14 residues. Repertoires were generated with immunoSEQ multiplex PCR, while TCRdb's copy carries only in-frame clones and drops some. The sample holds roughly 40,000 clones; 80% to 90% are singletons and the top ten take 13%. Specimen: peripheral blood. The source is a woman aged 65 to 85 in a cohort sampled during active COVID-19. The V gene is TRBV10-3, the J gene TRBJ1-2; weak D call: TRBD1 (5 bases). CDR3 DNA sequence: TGTGCCATCAGTGCCCGGGGGGACCCCTATGGCTACACCTTC. Residues: CAISARGDPYGYTF.